This is a list of T cell receptor beta chains from one sample in a study of PD-L1 blockade in urothelial cancer. Some clones are missing from TCRdb's copy, which holds only in-frame ones; the method was immunoSEQ multiplex PCR. The repertoire holds some 52,000 clones, with roughly 77% as singletons. The material was PBMCs, obtained around atezolizumab (anti-PD-L1) treatment. The receptors stem from a man in his 70s with urothelial cancer. CDR3s include the opening cysteine and the closing phenylalanine or tryptophan. Each record gives: V gene, D gene, clone size, J gene, CDR3 DNA, CDR3 protein. D genes are given only for firm matches. The size of a clone is reported for some rows only, either as once, few or many, or as a class for expanded clones.

TRBV5-1	TRBD1	-	TRBJ2-3	TGCGCCAGCAGCTTGCAGGGACAGCGCACAGATACGCAGTATTTT	CASSLQGQRTDTQYF
TRBV30	TRBD1	-	TRBJ1-2	TGTGCCTCTAATTCGGGACAGGGGACGGTCTATGGCTACACCTTC	CASNSGQGTVYGYTF
TRBV5-1	-	-	TRBJ2-2	TGCGCCAGCAGAAGCCAGGGCGTAACCGGGGAGCTGTTTTTT	CASRSQGVTGELFF
TRBV4-2	TRBD2	-	TRBJ2-7	TGTGCCAGCAGCCAAGTGGTAGCGGGAGGGTACGAGCAGTACTTC	CASSQVVAGGYEQYF
TRBV7-2	-	once	TRBJ2-7	TGTGCCAGCAGCGTAGGGACTCGCACCTACGAGCAGTACTTC	CASSVGTRTYEQYF
TRBV5-1	TRBD1	-	TRBJ1-1	TGCGCCAGCAGCTCAGGGGGGATGAACACTGAAGCTTTCTTT	CASSSGGMNTEAFF
TRBV4-2	-	-	TRBJ1-2	TGTGCCAGCAGCCAAGATCGGGGAATACCTTCTAACTATGGCTACACCTTC	CASSQDRGIPSNYGYTF
TRBV4-2	TRBD1	-	TRBJ2-5	TGTGCCAGCAGCCGAGGACAGGGGGCTACCTTCACCTTAGGAGGGCTTCAAGAGACCCAGTACTTC	CASSRGQGATFTLGGLQETQYF
TRBV5-6	-	-	TRBJ2-7	TGTGCCAGCAGCTTGGTGGTCGCCCCGACAGGAGCCTACGAGCAGTACTTC	CASSLVVAPTGAYEQYF
TRBV27	-	-	TRBJ2-1	TGTGCCAGCAGTTCCGACCGCATAGGCGCGGTCTCCTACAATGAGCAGTTCTTC	CASSSDRIGAVSYNEQFF
TRBV28	-	-	TRBJ1-1	TGTGCCAGCAGCCCCCCTATGTGGACTGAAGCTTTCTTT	CASSPPMWTEAFF
TRBV19	-	-	TRBJ1-3	TGTGCCAGTAGGCCCGGTGGTTTTGCTGGAAACACCATATATTTT	CASRPGGFAGNTIYF
TRBV7-2	-	-	TRBJ2-3	TGTGCCAGCAGCCTAAACGTGCTAGCCGGGGATACGCAGTATTTT	CASSLNVLAGDTQYF
TRBV27	-	-	TRBJ1-1	TGTGCCAGCAGTCCGGGACTGCGACTTACAAACACTGAAGCTTTCTTT	CASSPGLRLTNTEAFF
TRBV5-5	TRBD1	-	TRBJ2-6	TGTGCCAGCAGTTGGGGACAGGGGATTTCTGGGGCCAACGTCCTGACTTTC	CASSWGQGISGANVLTF
TRBV2	-	-	TRBJ2-7	TGTGCCAGCAGTGAGAACAGGGACGAGCAGTACTTC	CASSENRDEQYF
TRBV5-5	-	few	TRBJ2-7	TGTGCCAGCAGTGCAGGGGGGAACTACGAGCAGTACTTC	CASSAGGNYEQYF
TRBV7-2	-	-	TRBJ2-5	TGTGCCAGCAGATTAATGGTGAGAGCACAAGAGACCCAGTACTTC	CASRLMVRAQETQYF
TRBV27	-	-	TRBJ1-2	TGTGCCAGCAGTGTACAGGGTAGCGGCTACACCTTC	CASSVQGSGYTF
TRBV2	-	-	TRBJ2-6	TGTGCCAGCAGGGGGGGGGCGTTTTCTGGGGCCAACGTCCTGACTTTC	CASRGGAFSGANVLTF